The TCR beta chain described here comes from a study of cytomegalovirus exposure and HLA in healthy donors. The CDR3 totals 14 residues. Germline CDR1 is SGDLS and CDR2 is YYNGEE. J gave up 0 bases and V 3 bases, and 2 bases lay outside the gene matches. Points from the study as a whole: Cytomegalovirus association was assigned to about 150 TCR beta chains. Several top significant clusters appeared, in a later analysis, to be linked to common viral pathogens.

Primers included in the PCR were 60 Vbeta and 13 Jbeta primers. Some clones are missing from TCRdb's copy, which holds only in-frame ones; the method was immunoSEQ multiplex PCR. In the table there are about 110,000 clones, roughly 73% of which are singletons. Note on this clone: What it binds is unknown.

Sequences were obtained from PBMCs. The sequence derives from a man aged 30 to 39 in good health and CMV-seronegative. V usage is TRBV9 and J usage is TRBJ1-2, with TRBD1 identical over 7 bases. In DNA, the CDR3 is TGTGCCAGCAGCGCGACAGGGACTAACTATGGCTACACCTTC. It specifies CASSATGTNYGYTF.